Below, 10 T cell receptor beta chains from the same sample are listed, as sequenced in a study of cytomegalovirus exposure and HLA in healthy donors (dated by TCRdb to the late 2010s). The library was prepared using the immunoSEQ multiplex PCR assay. A mixture of 60 forward primers for TCR Vbeta segments and 13 reverse primers for TCR Jbeta segments was used in the multiplex PCR. Here the immuneACCESS table is served through TCRdb, limited to in-frame sequences with V and J called. Missing clones are a known gap in these copies; in checked studies unresolved V genes cover under half, and the rest lacks a known reason. The sample table records about 200,000 clones; around 78% of these occur just once. 1.5% to 2% of the sample belongs to the ten largest clones. Sequenced material: PBMCs. Receptors originate from a man aged 25-45 years in good health and CMV-seronegative.

This rearrangement joins TRBV7-9 to TRBJ2-1; TRBD2 matches at 14 bases. The length of the CDR3 is 15 residues. The germline gives CDR1 SEHNR, CDR2 FQNEAQ (reference sequence). Trimming at V came to 6 bases and at J to 7 bases, leaving 5 bases not matched to a gene. CDR3: CASRAGLAGDNEQFF. CDR3 DNA: TGTGCCAGCAGAGCGGGACTAGCGGGAGATAATGAGCAGTTCTTC.

This rearrangement joins TRBV4-2 to TRBJ2-1; 10 nucleotides agree with TRBD2. The length of the CDR3 is 16 residues. Germline CDR1 is LGHNA and CDR2 is YNFKEQ. The trim removed 1 base at V and 7 bases at J, leaving 7 bases unmatched. This CDR3 is CASSQVLAGVINEQFF. The CDR3 DNA is TGTGCCAGCAGCCAAGTCCTAGCGGGAGTTATAAATGAGCAGTTCTTC.

The J gene is TRBJ1-4, the V gene TRBV19; D uncertain. The ends were cut back, 2 bases at V and 10 bases at J, with 17 bases in the middle. Per the germline V gene, CDR1 is LNHDA and CDR2 is SQIVND (reference sequence). The CDR3 is 15 residues long. This CDR3 is CASSIIVSAGGKLFF. The CDR3 DNA follows: TGTGCCAGTAGTATAATTGTATCAGCAGGAGGAAAACTGTTTTTT.

The sample holds a few counts of this clone. The V call is TRBV10-3, the J call TRBJ1-3; D is uncertain. Germline V gene lookup returns CDR1 ENHRY and CDR2 SYGVKD. CDR3 length: 13 amino acids. V gave up 3 bases and J gave up 0 bases, with 3 bases separating them. The CDR3 region has the DNA TGTGCCATCAGTGACAGCTCTGGAAACACCATATATTTT. As protein: CAISDSSGNTIYF.

The J gene is TRBJ1-5, the V gene TRBV21-1; TRBD1, as called in the table, went unchecked against the DNA. TRBV21-1 is marked as a pseudogene. This CDR3 has 18 amino acids. For the CDR3, the DNA is TGTGCCAGCAGCAAAAGGCTCCGGGACACTGATAGCAATCAGCCCCAGCATTTT. It yields the protein CASSKRLRDTDSNQPQHF.

This chain connects TRBV9 to TRBJ2-1; D perhaps matches TRBD2 (6 bases). Trimming took off 4 bases at V and 0 bases at J, with 17 bases between the two ends. The CDR3 loop spans 17 amino acids. Per the germline V gene, CDR1 is SGDLS and CDR2 is YYNGEE. CDR3 region: CASSPMGGTSSYNEQFF. CDR3 nucleotides: TGTGCCAGCAGCCCAATGGGCGGGACCAGCTCCTACAATGAGCAGTTCTTC.

Turning to this clone: The same CDR3 arises from other DNA sequences in this sample as well. V gene TRBV5-4 combines with J gene TRBJ2-2; a weak D match, TRBD1 (6 bases). V was cut by 0 bases and J by 4 bases, with 13 bases left in between. Germline assignment: CDR1 SGHNT and CDR2 YYREEE (reference sequence). This CDR3 is 16 amino acids long. This CDR3 reads CASSLGQGRGTGELFF. The CDR3, as DNA: TGTGCCAGCAGCTTGGGGCAGGGCAGGGGCACCGGGGAGCTGTTTTTT. Looking up the rest from reference TRBV5-4 and TRBJ2-2 gives the full variable domain: ETGVTQSPTHLIKTRGQQVTLRCSSQSGHNTVSWYQQALGQGPQFIFQYYREEENGRGNFPPRFSGLQFPNYSSELNVNALELDDSALYLCASSLGQGRGTGELFFGEGSRLTVL.

The CDR3 DNA reads as TGTGCCAGCAGCTTAGGGGGGTATAATTCACCCCTCCACTTT. It specifies CASSLGGYNSPLHF. The chain is built from TRBV27 and TRBJ1-6; D may be TRBD1 (6 bases). This CDR3 has 14 amino acids. Germline V gene lookup returns CDR1 MNHEY and CDR2 SMNVEV (reference sequence). Between the trimmed V and J ends, which lost 6 bases and 4 bases, there was a span of 10 bases.

V usage is TRBV2 and J usage is TRBJ2-7; the match to TRBD1 covers 9 bases. Germline V gene data show CDR1 as SNHLY and CDR2 as FYNNEI. This CDR3 has 13 residues. J lost 5 bases, V lost 6 bases, and 5 bases had no gene match. This CDR3 reads CASRTGGYHEQYF. The CDR3 nucleotides read TGTGCCAGCAGGACAGGGGGTTACCACGAGCAGTACTTC.

This chain links TRBV6-1 with TRBJ1-5; D may be TRBD1 (6 bases). Per the germline V gene, CDR1 is MNHNS and CDR2 is SASEGT. CDR3 length equals 12 residues. V lost 5 bases to trimming and J lost 7 bases, with 9 bases between them. The CDR3, as DNA: TGTGCCAGCAGTAAACAGGGACAGCCCCAGCATTTT. Translated: CASSKQGQPQHF.